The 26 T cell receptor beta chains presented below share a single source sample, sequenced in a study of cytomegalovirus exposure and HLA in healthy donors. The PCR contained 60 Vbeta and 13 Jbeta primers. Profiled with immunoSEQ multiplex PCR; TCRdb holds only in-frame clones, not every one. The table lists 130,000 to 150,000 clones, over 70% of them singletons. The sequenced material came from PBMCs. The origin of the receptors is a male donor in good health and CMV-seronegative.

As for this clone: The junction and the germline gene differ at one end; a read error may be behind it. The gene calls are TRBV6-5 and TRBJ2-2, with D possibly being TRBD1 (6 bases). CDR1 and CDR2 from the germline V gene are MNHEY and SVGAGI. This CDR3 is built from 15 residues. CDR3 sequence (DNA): TGTGCCAGCAGTTATAGGACAGCGAACGCCGGGGAGCTGTTTTTT. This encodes CASSYRTANAGELFF.

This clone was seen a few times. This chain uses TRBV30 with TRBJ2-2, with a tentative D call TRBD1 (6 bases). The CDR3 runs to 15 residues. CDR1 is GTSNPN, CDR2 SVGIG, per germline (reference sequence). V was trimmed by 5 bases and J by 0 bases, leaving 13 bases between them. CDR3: CAWDSAGANTGELFF. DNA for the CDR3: TGTGCCTGGGACTCGGCAGGGGCGAACACCGGGGAGCTGTTTTTT.

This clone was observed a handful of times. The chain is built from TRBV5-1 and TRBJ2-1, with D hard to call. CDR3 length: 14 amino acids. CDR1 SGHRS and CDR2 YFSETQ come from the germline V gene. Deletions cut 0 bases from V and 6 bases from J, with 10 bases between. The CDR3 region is CASSLAPPVNEQFF. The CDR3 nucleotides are TGCGCCAGCAGCTTGGCCCCCCCAGTCAATGAGCAGTTCTTC.

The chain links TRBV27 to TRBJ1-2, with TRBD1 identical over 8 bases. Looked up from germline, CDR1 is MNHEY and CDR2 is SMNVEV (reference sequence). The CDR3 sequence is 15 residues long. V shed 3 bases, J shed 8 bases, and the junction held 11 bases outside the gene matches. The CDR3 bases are TGTGCCAGCAGTTTGGTTGGGCAGGGGGCGCTCGGCTACACCTTC. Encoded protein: CASSLVGQGALGYTF.

The CDR3: CASSTSDRQETQYF. DNA of the CDR3: TGTGCCAGCAGCACCTCCGACAGACAAGAGACCCAGTACTTC. This chain uses TRBV7-9 with TRBJ2-5, with a weak D call TRBD1 (5 bases). This CDR3 is 14 amino acids long. In germline, CDR1 is SEHNR, CDR2 FQNEAQ (reference sequence). The ends were cut back, 5 bases at V and 2 bases at J, with 12 bases in the middle.

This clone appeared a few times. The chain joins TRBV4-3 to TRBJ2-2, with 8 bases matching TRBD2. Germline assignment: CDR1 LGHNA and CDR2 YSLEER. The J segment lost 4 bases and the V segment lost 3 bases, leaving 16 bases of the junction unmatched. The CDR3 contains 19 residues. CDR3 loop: CASSQGSARNLAGTGELFF. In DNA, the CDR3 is TGCGCCAGCAGCCAGGGCTCGGCGCGTAATCTAGCGGGCACCGGGGAGCTGTTTTTT.

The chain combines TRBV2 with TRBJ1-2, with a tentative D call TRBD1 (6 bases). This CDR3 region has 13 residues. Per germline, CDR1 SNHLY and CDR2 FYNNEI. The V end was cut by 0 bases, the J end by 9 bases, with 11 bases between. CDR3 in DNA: TGTGCCAGCAGTGAAGCTTATCAGGGGCGCTACACCTTC. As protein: CASSEAYQGRYTF. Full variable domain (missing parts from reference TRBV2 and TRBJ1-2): EPEVTQTPSHQVTQMGQEVILRCVPISNHLYFYWYRQILGQKVEFLVSFYNNEISEKSEIFDDQFSVERPDGSNFTLKIRSTKLEDSAMYFCASSEAYQGRYTFGSGTRLTVV.

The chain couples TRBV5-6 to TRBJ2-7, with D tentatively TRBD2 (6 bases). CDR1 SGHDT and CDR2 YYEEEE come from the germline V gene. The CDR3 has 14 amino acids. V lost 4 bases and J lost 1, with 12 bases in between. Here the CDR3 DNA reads TGTGCCAGCAGCCTCGGGGGTGTTTCCTACGAGCAGTACTTC. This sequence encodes CASSLGGVSYEQYF.

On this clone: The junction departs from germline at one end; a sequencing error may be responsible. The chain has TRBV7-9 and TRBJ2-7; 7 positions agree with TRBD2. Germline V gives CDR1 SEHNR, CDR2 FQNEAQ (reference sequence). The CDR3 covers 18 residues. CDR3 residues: CSSSLAAGWGEGSYEQYF. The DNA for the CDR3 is TGTTCCAGCAGCTTAGCGGCTGGTTGGGGGGAGGGCTCCTACGAGCAGTACTTC.

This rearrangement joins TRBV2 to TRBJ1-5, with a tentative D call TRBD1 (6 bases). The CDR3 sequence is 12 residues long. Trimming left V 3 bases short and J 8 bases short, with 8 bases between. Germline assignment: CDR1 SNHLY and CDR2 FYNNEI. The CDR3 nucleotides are TGTGCCAGCAGTGAGGGACAAGAGCCCCAGCATTTT. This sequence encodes CASSEGQEPQHF.

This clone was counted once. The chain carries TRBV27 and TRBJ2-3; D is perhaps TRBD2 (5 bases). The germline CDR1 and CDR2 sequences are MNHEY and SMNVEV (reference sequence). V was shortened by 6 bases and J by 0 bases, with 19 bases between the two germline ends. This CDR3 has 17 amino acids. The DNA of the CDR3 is TGTGCCAGCAGGAAGACTCGGGGTAGGGTGAGCACAGATACGCAGTATTTT. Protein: CASRKTRGRVSTDTQYF.

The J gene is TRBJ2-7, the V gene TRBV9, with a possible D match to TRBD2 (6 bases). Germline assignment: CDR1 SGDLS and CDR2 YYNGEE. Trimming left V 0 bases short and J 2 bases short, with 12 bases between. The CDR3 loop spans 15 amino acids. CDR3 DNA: TGTGCCAGCAGCGTAGCAGGAGGGGCCACCTACGAGCAGTACTTC. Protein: CASSVAGGATYEQYF.

The CDR3 loop reads CASSASRQGGGYEQYF. CDR3 nucleotides: TGTGCCAGCAGTGCCAGTCGACAGGGCGGCGGGTACGAGCAGTACTTC. The V call is TRBV2, the J call TRBJ2-5; 7 bases fit TRBD1. The assigned J gene may be wrong: the sequence end matches TRBJ2-7 better. The CDR3 totals 16 residues. CDR1 is SNHLY, CDR2 FYNNEI, per germline.

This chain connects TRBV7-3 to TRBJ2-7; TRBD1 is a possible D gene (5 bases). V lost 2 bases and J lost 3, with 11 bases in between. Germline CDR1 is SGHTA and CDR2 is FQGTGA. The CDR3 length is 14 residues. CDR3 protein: CASSLEGRDYEQYF. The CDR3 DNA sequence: TGTGCCAGCAGCTTAGAAGGCAGGGACTACGAGCAGTACTTC. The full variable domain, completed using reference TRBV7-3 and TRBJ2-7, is GAGVSQTPSNKVTEKGKYVELRCDPISGHTALYWYRQSLGQGPEFLIYFQGTGAADDSGLPNDRFFAVRPEGSVSTLKIQRTERGDSAVYLCASSLEGRDYEQYFGPGTRLTVT.

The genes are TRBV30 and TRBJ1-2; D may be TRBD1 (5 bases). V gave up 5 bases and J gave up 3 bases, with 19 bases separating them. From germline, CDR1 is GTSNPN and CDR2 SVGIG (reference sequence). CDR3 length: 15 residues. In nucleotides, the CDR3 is TGTGCCTGGCGGACTGGAGGGCAGGGCCACTATGGCTACACCTTC. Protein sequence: CAWRTGGQGHYGYTF.

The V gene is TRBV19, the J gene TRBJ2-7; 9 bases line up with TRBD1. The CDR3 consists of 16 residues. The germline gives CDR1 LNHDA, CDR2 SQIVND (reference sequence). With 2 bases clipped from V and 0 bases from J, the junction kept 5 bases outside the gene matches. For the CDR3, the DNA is TGTGCCAGTAGTATAACCGGACAGGGGAACTCCTACGAGCAGTACTTC. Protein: CASSITGQGNSYEQYF.

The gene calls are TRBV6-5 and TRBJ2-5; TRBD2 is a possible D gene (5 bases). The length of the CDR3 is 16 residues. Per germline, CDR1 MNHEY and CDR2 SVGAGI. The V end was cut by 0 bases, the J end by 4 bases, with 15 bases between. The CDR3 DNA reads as TGTGCCAGCAGTTACTCGAAGATAGTAGGAGGAGAGACCCAGTACTTC. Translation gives CASSYSKIVGGETQYF.

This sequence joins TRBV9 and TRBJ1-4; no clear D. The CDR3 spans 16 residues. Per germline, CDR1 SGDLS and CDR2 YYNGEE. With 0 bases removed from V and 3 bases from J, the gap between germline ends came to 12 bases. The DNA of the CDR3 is TGTGCCAGCAGCGTAGGGGTGACTGTAGCTAATGAAAAACTGTTTTTT. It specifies CASSVGVTVANEKLFF.

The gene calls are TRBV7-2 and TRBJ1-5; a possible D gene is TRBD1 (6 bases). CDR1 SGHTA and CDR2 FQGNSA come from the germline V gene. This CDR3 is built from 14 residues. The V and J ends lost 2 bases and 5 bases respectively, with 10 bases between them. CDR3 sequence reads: CASSLSGDHQPQHF. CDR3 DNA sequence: TGTGCCAGCAGCTTATCAGGGGATCATCAGCCCCAGCATTTT.

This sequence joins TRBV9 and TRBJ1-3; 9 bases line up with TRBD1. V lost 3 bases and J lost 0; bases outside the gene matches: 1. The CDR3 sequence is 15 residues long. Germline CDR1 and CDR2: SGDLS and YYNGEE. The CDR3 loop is CASSEGQGSGNTIYF. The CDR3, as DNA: TGTGCCAGCAGCGAGGGACAGGGCTCTGGAAACACCATATATTTT.

The CDR3 DNA follows: TGTGCCAGCTCACCACACGAGGAAAGGGGCCACGAGCAGTACTTC. Amino acids: CASSPHEERGHEQYF. The chain employs TRBV18 and TRBJ2-7; perhaps TRBD1 as D (5 bases). Germline V CDR1 and CDR2: KGHSH, LQKENI. The CDR3 is 15 residues long. V was shortened by 1 base and J by 5 bases, with 15 bases between the two germline ends.

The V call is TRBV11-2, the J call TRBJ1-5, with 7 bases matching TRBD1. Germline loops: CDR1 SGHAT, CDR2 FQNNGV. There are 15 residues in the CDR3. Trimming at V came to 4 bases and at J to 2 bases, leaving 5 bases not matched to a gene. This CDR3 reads CASSSRQGGNQPQHF. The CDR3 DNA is TGTGCCAGCAGCTCGAGACAGGGAGGCAATCAGCCCCAGCATTTT.

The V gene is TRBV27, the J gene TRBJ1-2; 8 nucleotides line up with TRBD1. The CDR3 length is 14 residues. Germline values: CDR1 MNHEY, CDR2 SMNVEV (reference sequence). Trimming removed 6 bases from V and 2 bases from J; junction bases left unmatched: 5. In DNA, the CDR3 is TGTGCCAGCAGAGGATGGACAGGGAACTATGGCTACACCTTC. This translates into CASRGWTGNYGYTF.

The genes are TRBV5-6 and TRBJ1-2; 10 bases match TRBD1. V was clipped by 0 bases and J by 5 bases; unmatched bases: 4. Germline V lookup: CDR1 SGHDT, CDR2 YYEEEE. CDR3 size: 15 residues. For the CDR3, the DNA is TGTGCCAGCAGCTTGGCTTGGGACAGGGGATATGGCTACACCTTC. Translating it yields CASSLAWDRGYGYTF.

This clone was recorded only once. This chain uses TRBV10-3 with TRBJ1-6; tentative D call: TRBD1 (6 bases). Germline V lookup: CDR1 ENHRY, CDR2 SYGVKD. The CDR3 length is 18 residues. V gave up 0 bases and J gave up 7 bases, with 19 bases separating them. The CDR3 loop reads CAISESWGLKVSNSPLHF. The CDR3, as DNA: TGTGCCATCAGTGAGTCTTGGGGGCTCAAGGTATCAAATTCACCCCTCCACTTT.

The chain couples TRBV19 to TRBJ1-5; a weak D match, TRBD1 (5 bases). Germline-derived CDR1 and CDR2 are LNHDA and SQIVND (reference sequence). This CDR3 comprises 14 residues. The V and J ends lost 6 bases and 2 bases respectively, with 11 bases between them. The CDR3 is CASRSRAGNQPQHF. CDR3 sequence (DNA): TGTGCCAGTAGATCCAGGGCTGGCAATCAGCCCCAGCATTTT.